The 10 T cell receptor beta chains given below trace back to one sample, sequenced in a study of patients and donors after allogeneic stem cell transplantation. One entry per CDR3 protein results from TCRdb running MiXCR on the RT-PCR reads. Here the sample spans 20,000 or so distinct CDR3 sequences, around 4.5% being singletons. Sequenced material: blood, either unsorted or a sorted T cell fraction (not recorded which). Every receptor here comes from a human donor who was either an allogeneic HSCT recipient or a stem cell or donor lymphocyte infusion donor (not recorded which). It is not recorded whose cells these are; they may come from a transplant donor.

There are many counts of this clonotype. The rearrangement joins TRBV5-5 to TRBJ1-1; D remains unclear. CDR1 is SGHKS and CDR2 is YYEKEE in the germline V gene (reference sequence). Trimming shortened V by 4 bases and J by 0 bases, and 13 bases separated the two germline ends. The CDR3 covers 15 residues. CDR3: CASSTSPTVNTEAFF. CDR3 coding DNA: TGTGCCAGCAGCACTAGTCCTACAGTGAACACTGAAGCTTTCTTT.

This clonotype was seen at least ten times. The J gene is TRBJ1-3, the V gene TRBV6-1; D is undetermined. Germline V CDR1 and CDR2: MNHNS, SASEGT. V was cut by 6 bases and J by 0 bases, with 12 bases left in between. CDR3 length: 15 residues. The chain's CDR3 is CASRAMDVSGNTIYF. The CDR3 region has the DNA TGTGCCAGCAGGGCTATGGACGTCTCTGGAAACACCATATATTTT.

This clonotype was seen repeatedly, ten times or more. This chain links TRBV4-1 with TRBJ2-5, with D possibly TRBD1 on 6 matching bases. The CDR3 sequence is 20 residues long. V was trimmed by 0 bases and J by 3 bases, leaving 26 bases between them. Germline V gene lookup returns CDR1 MGHRA and CDR2 YSYEKL. CDR3 sequence: CASSQEPLGIKDRNEETQYF. The CDR3 DNA is TGCGCCAGCAGCCAAGAACCCTTGGGAATTAAAGACAGGAATGAAGAGACCCAGTACTTC.

This clonotype showed up just a few times. A clone one base away is much larger, so this may be a read error. The chain recombines TRBV10-3 with TRBJ1-1; D is unresolved. This CDR3 is built from 13 residues. Germline values: CDR1 ENHRY, CDR2 SYGVKD. The CDR3, as DNA: TGTGCCATCAGTGACCTGGAGAACACTGAAGTTTTCTTT. This sequence encodes CAISDLENTEVFF.

Ten or more counts support this clonotype. The CDR3 region has the DNA TGTGCCAGCAGCGGGGGTAGCACAGATACGCAGTATTTT. It translates to CASSGGSTDTQYF. The gene calls are TRBV9 and TRBJ2-3; D gene uncertain. Trimming took 3 bases from V and 0 from J, leaving 5 bases between them. The CDR3 sequence is 13 residues long. Germline V lookup: CDR1 SGDLS, CDR2 YYNGEE.

This sequence joins TRBV6-4 and TRBJ1-1, with no clear D. This CDR3 is 14 amino acids long. Trimming removed 8 bases at V and 1 base at J, with 14 bases between. Germline V gene sequence: CDR1 MRHNA, CDR2 SNTAGT. CDR3 DNA sequence: TGTGCCAGCTCTCCACACGGCACGAACACTGAAGCTTTCTTT. Encoded protein: CASSPHGTNTEAFF.

The chain combines TRBV7-9 with TRBJ2-4, with 9 bases matching TRBD1. V lost 3 bases, J lost 2 bases, and 8 bases stayed unmatched. Germline V gene data show CDR1 as SEHNR and CDR2 as FQNEAQ (reference sequence). The CDR3 is made up of 17 amino acids. CDR3: CASSFGTGSVTKNIQYF. The CDR3 nucleotides read TGTGCCAGCAGCTTCGGGACAGGGAGCGTAACCAAAAACATTCAGTACTTC.

The rearrangement links TRBV4-2 to TRBJ2-5, with D unresolved. The CDR3 has 15 amino acids. V lost 4 bases to trimming and J lost 4 bases, with 16 bases between them. Germline CDR1 LGHNA, CDR2 YNFKEQ. This CDR3 reads CASSPAFGAGETQYF. The DNA of the CDR3 is TGTGCCAGCAGCCCCGCGTTCGGAGCCGGAGAGACCCAGTACTTC.

J is TRBJ2-3 and V is TRBV3-1; 8 bases align to TRBD2. The trim removed 5 bases at V and 6 bases at J, leaving 4 bases unmatched. The length of the CDR3 is 13 residues. Germline V gene data show CDR1 as LGHDT and CDR2 as YNNKEL (reference sequence). The CDR3 protein is CASSSTSVDTQYF. CDR3 sequence (DNA): TGTGCCAGCAGCTCGACTAGCGTTGATACGCAGTATTTT.

This clonotype was picked up a small number of times. The chain links TRBV11-1 to TRBJ2-7, with unresolved D. V lost 4 bases and J lost 2, with 24 bases in between. The CDR3 is 18 amino acids. The germline V gene encodes CDR1 SGHAT and CDR2 FQDESV (reference sequence). The CDR3 DNA sequence: TGTGCCAGCAGCTCCAGCCATGCACCCAAAACCAAAACCTACGAGCAGTACTTC. Translation: CASSSSHAPKTKTYEQYF.